The clone carrying this T cell receptor beta chain has ten or more counts. Its target is unknown. The data are from a study of beta chain features in type 1 diabetes. At the level of the study: All samples yielded around 98 million examined sorted cells. Study-level results: Naive, central memory and Treg TCRB repertoires seemed to resemble each other more closely in patients than they did in healthy donors. Shorter TCRB CDR3s, moderately but significantly so, were found in Type 1 diabetes patients in all four CD4+ subsets. cDNA-based sequencing might over-represent cells highly expressing TCR.

Every bit of the isolated RNA underwent reverse transcription, so sequencing read expressed TCRB transcripts. TCRdb's table, derived via immunoSEQ multiplex PCR, lists solely in-frame clones and lacks some. Among about 240,000 clones listed, roughly 30% were seen once. In germline, CDR1 is SGHRS, CDR2 YFSETQ. Trimming took 2 bases from V and 1 from J, leaving 10 bases between them. CDR3 length: 14 residues. The sequence derives from a man between 25 and 39 years old in good health. The genes are TRBV5-1 and TRBJ2-7, with D unresolved. Sample: central memory CD4+ T cells from blood. CDR3 loop: CASSLDTASYEQYF. The CDR3 DNA reads as TGCGCCAGCAGCTTAGACACGGCTTCCTACGAGCAGTACTTC. Complete variable domain (other parts from reference TRBV5-1 and TRBJ2-7): KAGVTQTPRYLIKTRGQQVTLSCSPISGHRSVSWYQQTPGQGLQFLFEYFSETQRNKGNFPGRFSGRQFSNSRSEMNVSTLELGDSALYLCASSLDTASYEQYFGPGTRLTVT.